The entry that follows covers one T cell receptor beta chain sequence. This sample was included in a study of cytomegalovirus exposure and HLA in healthy donors. The PCR had 60 Vbeta and 13 Jbeta primers. Using immunoSEQ multiplex PCR, the repertoire was profiled, and TCRdb retains in-frame clones only, with some absent. Here the sample spans roughly 150,000 clones, 65% to 90% being singletons. Sequenced material: PBMCs. This TCR was sampled from a male donor in good health and CMV-seronegative.

The CDR3 region is CASRSFQNSYNSPLHF. The CDR3 DNA sequence: TGTGCCAGCAGGTCCTTTCAGAACTCCTATAATTCACCCCTCCACTTT. This chain joins TRBV7-2 and TRBJ1-6; no clear D. Germline values: CDR1 SGHTA, CDR2 FQGNSA. The CDR3 length is 16 residues. Trimming took 6 bases from V and 0 from J, leaving 12 bases between them.